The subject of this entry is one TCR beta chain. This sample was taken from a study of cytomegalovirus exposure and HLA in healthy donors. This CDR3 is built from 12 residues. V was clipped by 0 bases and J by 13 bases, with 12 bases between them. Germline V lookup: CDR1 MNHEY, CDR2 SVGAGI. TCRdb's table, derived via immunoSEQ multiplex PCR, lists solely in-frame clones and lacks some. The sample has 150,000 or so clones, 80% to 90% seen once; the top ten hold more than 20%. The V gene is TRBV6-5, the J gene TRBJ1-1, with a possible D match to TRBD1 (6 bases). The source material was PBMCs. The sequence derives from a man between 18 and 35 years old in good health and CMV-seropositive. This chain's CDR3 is CASSYSGTKYFF. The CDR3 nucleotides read TGTGCCAGCAGTTACTCGGGGACAAAGTATTTCTTT.